The source of this T cell receptor beta chain is a study of human T cells and chemical hapten exposure. Overall study: Patch tests put 0.01% DPC on the upper back, read at 6 days. Cases of alopecia areata, totalis or universalis occurred in a predominantly female patient group.

TCRdb reprocessed the RACE reads with MiXCR, giving one entry per CDR3 protein. Here the sample spans roughly 200,000 distinct CDR3 sequences, 20% to 25% being singletons. This clonotype appeared a few times. Its antigen is unknown. Time point: patch test 1, 2 weeks after DPC sensitization. Treatment noted: therapeutic diphenylcyclopropenone sensitization with weekly scalp DPC. Between the trimmed V and J ends, which lost 1 base and 2 bases, there was a span of 11 bases. The CDR3 spans 15 residues. CDR1 and CDR2 (germline): SGHVS, FNYEAQ. The study's findings and limits: The study found expanded TCRs formed significantly more large CDR3 similarity clusters than controls. Alopecia affected the donors, so their immune response may differ from healthy people's.

V usage is TRBV7-6 and J usage is TRBJ2-5; the D is unclear. This TCR derives from a woman aged 45-65 years with alopecia areata. Some clones in this sample may be carry-over from other donors' samples. The sample in question was whole blood, obtained in connection with sensitization to the hapten diphenylcyclopropenone (DPC). In nucleotides, the CDR3 is TGTGCCAGCAGCTTAGTTCCTGGTCTTCAAGAGACCCAGTACTTC. It translates to CASSLVPGLQETQYF.